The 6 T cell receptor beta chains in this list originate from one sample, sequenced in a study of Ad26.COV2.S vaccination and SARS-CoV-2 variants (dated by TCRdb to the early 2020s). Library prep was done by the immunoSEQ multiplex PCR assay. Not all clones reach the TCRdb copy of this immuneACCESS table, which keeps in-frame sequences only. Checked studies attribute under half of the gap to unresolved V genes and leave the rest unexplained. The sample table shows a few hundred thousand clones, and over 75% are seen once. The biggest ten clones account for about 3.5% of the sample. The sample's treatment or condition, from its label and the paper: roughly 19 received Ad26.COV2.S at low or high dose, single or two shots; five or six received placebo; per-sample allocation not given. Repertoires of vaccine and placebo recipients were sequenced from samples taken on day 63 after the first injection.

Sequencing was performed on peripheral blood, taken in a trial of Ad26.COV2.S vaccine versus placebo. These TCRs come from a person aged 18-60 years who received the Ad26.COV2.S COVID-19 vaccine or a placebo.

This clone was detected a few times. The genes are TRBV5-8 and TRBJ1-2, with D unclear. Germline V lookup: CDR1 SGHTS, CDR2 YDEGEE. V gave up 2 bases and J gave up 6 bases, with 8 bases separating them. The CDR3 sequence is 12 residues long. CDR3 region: CASSLGRDGYTF. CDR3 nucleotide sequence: TGTGCCAGCAGCTTAGGACGAGATGGCTACACCTTC.

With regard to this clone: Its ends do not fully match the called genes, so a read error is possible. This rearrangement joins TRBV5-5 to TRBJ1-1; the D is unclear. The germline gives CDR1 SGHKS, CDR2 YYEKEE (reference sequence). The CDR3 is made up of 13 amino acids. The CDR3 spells CASSLRASTGAFF. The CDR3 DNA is TGTGCCAGCAGCTTGCGCGCGTCTACTGGAGCTTTCTTT.

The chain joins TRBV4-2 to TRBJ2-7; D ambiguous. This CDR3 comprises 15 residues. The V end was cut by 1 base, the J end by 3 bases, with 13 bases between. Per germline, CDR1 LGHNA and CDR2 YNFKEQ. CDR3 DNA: TGTGCCAGCAGCCAAGTTTACACAGCGCTCTACGAGCAGTACTTC. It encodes CASSQVYTALYEQYF.

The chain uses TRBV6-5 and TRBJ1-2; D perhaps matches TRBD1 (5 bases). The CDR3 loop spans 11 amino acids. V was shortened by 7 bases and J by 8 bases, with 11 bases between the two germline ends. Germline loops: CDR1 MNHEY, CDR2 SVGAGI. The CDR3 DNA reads TGTGCCAGCACCCAGGGCACGGGCTACACCTTC. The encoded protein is CASTQGTGYTF.

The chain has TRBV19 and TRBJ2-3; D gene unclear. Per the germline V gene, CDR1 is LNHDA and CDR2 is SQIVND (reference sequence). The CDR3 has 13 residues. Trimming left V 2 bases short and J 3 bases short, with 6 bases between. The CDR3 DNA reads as TGTGCCAGTAGTATAACAAGGACAGATACGCAGTATTTT. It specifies CASSITRTDTQYF.

Here the CDR3 reads CASSETGLVTGELFF. Here the CDR3 DNA reads TGTGCCAGCAGCGAAACAGGGTTGGTCACCGGGGAGCTGTTTTTT. This chain uses TRBV9 with TRBJ2-2; TRBD1 might be the D (6 bases). Germline V gene lookup returns CDR1 SGDLS and CDR2 YYNGEE. This CDR3 is 15 amino acids long. V was clipped by 3 bases and J by 4 bases, with 13 bases between them.